This T cell receptor beta chain was identified during a study of hypomethylating agent response in myelodysplastic syndrome. Overall study: Of patients, most of the 11 got azacitidine and 3 of 11 decitabine. Donors were myelodysplastic syndrome patients: 2 female, roughly ten male.

The CDR3 spans 16 residues. The junction had 10 bases not matched to a gene; V was cut back by 6 bases and J by 7 bases. From germline, CDR1 is MNHEY and CDR2 SMNVEV (reference sequence). This clone was recorded once. Libraries were prepared by immunoSEQ multiplex PCR; TCRdb keeps only in-frame clonotypes and omits some of them. The data show about 4,700 clones, roughly 87% seen once. The sequence was collected from a human donor with myelodysplastic syndrome. The V and J genes are TRBV27 and TRBJ2-1, with TRBD2 identical over 12 bases. The sequencing here drew on bone marrow, taken before or after starting hypomethylating agent treatment for myelodysplastic syndrome (not recorded which). The CDR3 DNA follows: TGTGCCAGCAGAAACCGAACCGGGACTAGCGGGAATGAGCAGTTCTTC. Its protein product is CASRNRTGTSGNEQFF.